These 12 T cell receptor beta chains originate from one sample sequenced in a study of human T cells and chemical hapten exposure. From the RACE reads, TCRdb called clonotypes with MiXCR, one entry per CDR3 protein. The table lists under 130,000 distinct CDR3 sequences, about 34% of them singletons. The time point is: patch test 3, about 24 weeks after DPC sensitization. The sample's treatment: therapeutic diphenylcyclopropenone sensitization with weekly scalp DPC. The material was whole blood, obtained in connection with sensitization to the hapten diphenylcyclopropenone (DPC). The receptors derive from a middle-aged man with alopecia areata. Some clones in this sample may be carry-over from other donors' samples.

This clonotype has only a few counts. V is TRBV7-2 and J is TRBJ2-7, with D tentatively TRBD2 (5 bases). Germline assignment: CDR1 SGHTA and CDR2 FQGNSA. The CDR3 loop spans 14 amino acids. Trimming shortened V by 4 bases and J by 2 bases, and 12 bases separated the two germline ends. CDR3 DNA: TGTGCCAGCAGCTCGGGATTCCAAGCCTACGAGCAGTACTTC. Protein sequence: CASSSGFQAYEQYF. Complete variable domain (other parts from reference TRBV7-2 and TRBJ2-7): GAGVSQSPSNKVTEKGKDVELRCDPISGHTALYWYRQSLGQGLEFLIYFQGNSAPDKSGLPSDRFSAERTGGSVSTLTIQRTQQEDSAVYLCASSSGFQAYEQYFGPGTRLTVT.

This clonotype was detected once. The CDR3 loop is CASSFLNLRGGNEQFF. DNA of the CDR3: TGTGCCAGCAGTTTCCTTAATCTACGGGGTGGGAATGAGCAGTTCTTC. The rearrangement joins TRBV28 to TRBJ2-1, with D perhaps TRBD2 (5 bases). V gave up 3 bases and J gave up 7 bases, with 19 bases separating them. Germline V gives CDR1 MDHEN, CDR2 SYDVKM. The CDR3 has 16 residues. Combining the CDR3 with reference TRBV28 and TRBJ2-1 gives the whole variable domain DVKVTQSSRYLVKRTGEKVFLECVQDMDHENMFWYRQDPGLGLRLIYFSYDVKMKEKGDIPEGYSVSREKKERFSLILESASTNQTSMYLCASSFLNLRGGNEQFFGPGTRLTVL.

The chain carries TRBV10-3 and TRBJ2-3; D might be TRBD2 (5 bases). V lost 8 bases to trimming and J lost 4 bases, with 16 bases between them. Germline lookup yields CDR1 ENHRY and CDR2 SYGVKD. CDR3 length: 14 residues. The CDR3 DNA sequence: TGTGCCATCGGGCTGACTTCGCGGGCAGATACGCAGTATTTT. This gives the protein CAIGLTSRADTQYF.

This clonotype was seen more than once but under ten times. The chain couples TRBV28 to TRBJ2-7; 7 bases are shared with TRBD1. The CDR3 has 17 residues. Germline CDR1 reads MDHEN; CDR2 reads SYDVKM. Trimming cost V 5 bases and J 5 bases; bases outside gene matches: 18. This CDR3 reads CASSQPHFRDSLHEQYF. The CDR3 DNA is TGTGCCAGCAGTCAACCCCATTTCCGGGACAGCCTTCACGAGCAGTACTTC.

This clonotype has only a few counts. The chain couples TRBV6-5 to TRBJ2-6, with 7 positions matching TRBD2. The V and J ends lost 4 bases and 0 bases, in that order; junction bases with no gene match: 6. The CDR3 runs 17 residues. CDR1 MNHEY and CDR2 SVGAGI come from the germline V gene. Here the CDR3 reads CASSFSSGTSGANVLTF. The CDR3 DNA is TGTGCCAGCAGTTTCTCTAGCGGTACCTCTGGGGCCAACGTCCTGACTTTC.

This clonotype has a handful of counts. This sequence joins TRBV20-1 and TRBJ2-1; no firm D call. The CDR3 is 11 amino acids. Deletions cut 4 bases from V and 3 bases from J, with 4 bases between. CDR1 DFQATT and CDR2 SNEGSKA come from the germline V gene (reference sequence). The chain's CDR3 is CSAKFYNEQFF. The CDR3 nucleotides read TGCAGTGCTAAGTTCTACAATGAGCAGTTCTTC.

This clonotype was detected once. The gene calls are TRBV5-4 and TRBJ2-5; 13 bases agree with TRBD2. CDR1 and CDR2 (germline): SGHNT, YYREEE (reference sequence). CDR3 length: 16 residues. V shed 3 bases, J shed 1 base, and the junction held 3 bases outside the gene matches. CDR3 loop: CASSSGTSGVQETQYF. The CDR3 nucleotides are TGTGCCAGCAGCTCTGGGACTAGCGGGGTCCAAGAGACCCAGTACTTC.

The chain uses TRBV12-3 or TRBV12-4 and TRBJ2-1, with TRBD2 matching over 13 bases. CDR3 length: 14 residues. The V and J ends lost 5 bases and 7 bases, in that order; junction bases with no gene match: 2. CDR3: CASSGTSGANEQFF. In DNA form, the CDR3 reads TGTGCCAGCAGTGGGACTAGCGGGGCAAATGAGCAGTTCTTC.

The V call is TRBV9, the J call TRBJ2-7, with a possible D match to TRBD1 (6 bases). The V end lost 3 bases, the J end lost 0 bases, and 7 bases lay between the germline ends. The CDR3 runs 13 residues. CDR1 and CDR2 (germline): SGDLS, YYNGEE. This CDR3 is CASSGDISYEQYF. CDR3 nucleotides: TGTGCCAGCAGCGGGGACATCTCCTACGAGCAGTACTTC.

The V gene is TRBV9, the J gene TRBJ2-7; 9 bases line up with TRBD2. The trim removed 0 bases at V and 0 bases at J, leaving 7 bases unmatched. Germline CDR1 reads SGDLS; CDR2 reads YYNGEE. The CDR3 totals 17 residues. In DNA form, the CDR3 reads TGTGCCAGCAGCGTAGGAGGGACTAGCAGAATCTCCTACGAGCAGTACTTC. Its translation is CASSVGGTSRISYEQYF.

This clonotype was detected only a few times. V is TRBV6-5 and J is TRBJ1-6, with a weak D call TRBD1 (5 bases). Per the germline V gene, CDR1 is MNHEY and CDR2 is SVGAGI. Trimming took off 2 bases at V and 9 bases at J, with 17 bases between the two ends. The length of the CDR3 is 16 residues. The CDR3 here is CASSYGGVRRISPLHF. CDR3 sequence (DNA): TGTGCCAGCAGTTACGGAGGGGTGCGGCGGATTTCACCCCTCCACTTT.

This chain's CDR3 is CAAGAATLQPQHF. CDR3 nucleotide sequence: TGTGCCGCAGGAGCAGCAACCCTCCAGCCCCAGCATTTT. This sequence joins TRBV6-2 or TRBV6-3 and TRBJ1-5, with no clear D. Trimming took off 11 bases at V and 7 bases at J, with 18 bases between the two ends. The CDR3 is 13 residues long. Germline lookup yields CDR1 MNHEY and CDR2 SVGEGT.